The 25 T cell receptor beta chains below come from one sample, sequenced in a study of siplizumab effects on memory and regulatory T cells. Measured with immunoSEQ multiplex PCR; TCRdb has only the in-frame clones, and not every one. The repertoire has over 100,000 clones, 93% of them found once; the top ten carry around 0.62%. The sequencing sample was made of Tregs sorted from blood. The receptors derive from a human donor in good health.

V is TRBV18 and J is TRBJ2-2; TRBD1 is a possible D gene (6 bases). Germline CDR1 reads KGHSH; CDR2 reads LQKENI. The V end lost 1 base, the J end lost 0 bases, and 15 bases lay between the germline ends. The length of the CDR3 is 18 residues. CDR3 coding DNA: TGTGCCAGCTCACCACGCAGGGACACCGATGCGAACACCGGGGAGCTGTTTTTT. This translates into CASSPRRDTDANTGELFF. The full variable domain, its missing parts supplied by reference TRBV18 and TRBJ2-2, is NAGVMQNPRHLVRRRGQEARLRCSPMKGHSHVYWYRQLPEEGLKFMVYLQKENIIDESGMPKERFSAEFPKEGPSILRIQQVVRGDSAAYFCASSPRRDTDANTGELFFGEGSRLTVL.

The J gene is TRBJ2-2, the V gene TRBV7-3; 7 bases are a match to TRBD2. V was clipped by 3 bases and J by 2 bases; unmatched bases: 6. CDR3 length: 16 amino acids. The germline V gene has CDR1 SGHTA and CDR2 FQGTGA. CDR3 coding DNA: TGTGCCAGCAGCTTGCGGGGGACTGTCAACACCGGGGAGCTGTTTTTT. Translation gives CASSLRGTVNTGELFF.

V usage is TRBV19 and J usage is TRBJ1-2; 7 nucleotides align to TRBD1. The germline CDR1 and CDR2 sequences are LNHDA and SQIVND (reference sequence). CDR3 length: 13 residues. V lost 4 bases, J lost 4 bases, and 3 bases stayed unmatched. CDR3 DNA: TGTGCCAGTAGTAAGGACAGGATCTATGGCTACACCTTC. It encodes CASSKDRIYGYTF.

The V gene is TRBV19, the J gene TRBJ1-2; 8 bases match TRBD1. The CDR3 extends over 14 amino acids. The germline V gene encodes CDR1 LNHDA and CDR2 SQIVND (reference sequence). The J segment lost 8 bases and the V segment lost 5 bases, leaving 10 bases of the junction unmatched. CDR3 in amino acids: CASSPWTGLEGYTF. The CDR3 region has the DNA TGTGCCAGTAGTCCTTGGACAGGGCTTGAGGGCTACACCTTC.

The chain recombines TRBV2 with TRBJ2-7; weak D call: TRBD1 (6 bases). CDR3 length: 13 amino acids. CDR1 and CDR2 (germline): SNHLY, FYNNEI. Trimming stripped 6 bases from V and 6 bases from J, with 15 bases between. The chain's CDR3 is CASRKTGTGEQYF. The CDR3 DNA reads TGTGCCAGCAGAAAGACAGGTACCGGCGAGCAGTACTTC.

V gene TRBV10-3 combines with J gene TRBJ1-2; no clear D. CDR1 is ENHRY and CDR2 is SYGVKD in the germline V gene. This CDR3 is 13 amino acids long. V was pared by 2 bases and J by 5 bases, with 9 bases between. The CDR3 loop reads CAISENGVYGYTF. As DNA, the CDR3 is TGTGCCATCAGTGAGAATGGAGTATATGGCTACACCTTC.

With regard to this clone: The junction and the germline gene differ at one end; a read error may be behind it. The chain carries TRBV28 and TRBJ1-1; 8 nucleotides align to TRBD1. Germline V CDR1 and CDR2: MDHEN, SYDVKM. There are 12 residues in the CDR3. This chain's CDR3 is CASSSAGTGLPF. CDR3 sequence (DNA): TGTGCCAGCAGCTCCGCCGGGACAGGCCTTCCTTTT.

A single count supports this clone. The chain combines TRBV30 with TRBJ1-2; 11 bases line up with TRBD1. After removal of 6 bases from V and 4 bases from J, the junction contained 13 bases not matched to a gene. Per germline, CDR1 GTSNPN and CDR2 SVGIG (reference sequence). This CDR3 is 16 amino acids long. The CDR3 region has the DNA TGTGCCTGTCCTCATTCCGGGACAGGGGGGGGCTATGGCTACACCTTC. It codes for CACPHSGTGGGYGYTF.

The chain recombines TRBV5-4 with TRBJ2-5; D could derive from TRBD1 or TRBD2 (5 bases each). Germline CDR1 reads SGHNT; CDR2 reads YYREEE (reference sequence). The germline V and J ends were trimmed by 0 bases and 0 bases, with 9 bases remaining between them. This CDR3 is built from 15 residues. The CDR3: CASSLEGPHQETQYF. In nucleotides, the CDR3 is TGTGCCAGCAGCTTGGAGGGACCGCACCAAGAGACCCAGTACTTC.

The J gene is TRBJ2-7, the V gene TRBV6-1; 7 bases are shared with TRBD1. V shed 11 bases and J 5 bases; nucleotides not matched to a gene: 9. There are 12 residues in the CDR3. The germline gives CDR1 MNHNS, CDR2 SASEGT. The CDR3 region has the DNA TGTGCCTGCGAACAGGGGTTTAACGAGCAGTACTTC. It is translated as CACEQGFNEQYF.

This clone was counted only a few times. The rearrangement joins TRBV5-5 to TRBJ2-7; 7 bases line up with TRBD1. The V and J ends lost 3 bases and 2 bases, in that order; junction bases with no gene match: 5. Germline values: CDR1 SGHKS, CDR2 YYEKEE (reference sequence). The CDR3 length is 14 residues. DNA for the CDR3: TGTGCCAGCAGCTCACGACAGGGCCCCTACGAGCAGTACTTC. This encodes CASSSRQGPYEQYF.

This clone appeared a single time. The chain is built from TRBV7-8 and TRBJ2-7; D gene unclear. V was trimmed by 1 base and J by 9 bases, leaving 10 bases between them. Germline CDR1 reads SGHVS; CDR2 reads FQNEAQ. The CDR3 runs to 12 residues. The CDR3 is CASSLEIGRQYF. The CDR3 region has the DNA TGTGCCAGCAGCTTAGAGATTGGACGGCAGTACTTC. The variable domain in full, completed from reference TRBV7-8 and TRBJ2-7, reads GAGVSQSPRYKVAKRGQDVALRCDPISGHVSLFWYQQALGQGPEFLTYFQNEAQLDKSGLPSDRFFAERPEGSVSTLKIQRTQQEDSAVYLCASSLEIGRQYFGPGTRLTVT.

The chain has TRBV10-3 and TRBJ1-2; 8 positions match TRBD1. The CDR3 totals 14 residues. After removal of 5 bases from V and 3 bases from J, the junction contained 5 bases not matched to a gene. Per germline, CDR1 ENHRY and CDR2 SYGVKD. The CDR3 DNA follows: TGTGCCATCAGTCGGACAGGGAGGGACTATGGCTACACCTTC. This translates into CAISRTGRDYGYTF.

The J gene is TRBJ2-4, the V gene TRBV6-1; no clear D. V lost 7 bases and J 5 bases, leaving 9 bases between the germline ends. The CDR3 runs to 12 residues. Germline loops: CDR1 MNHNS, CDR2 SASEGT. The CDR3 DNA is TGTGCCAGCAAACATCTAGAAAACATTCAGTACTTC. As protein: CASKHLENIQYF.

The chain carries TRBV5-6 and TRBJ1-2; tentative D call: TRBD1 (5 bases). This CDR3 has 15 amino acids. Trimming left V 4 bases short and J 4 bases short, with 17 bases between. Looked up from germline, CDR1 is SGHDT and CDR2 is YYEEEE. CDR3 in DNA: TGTGCCAGCAGCCGGGGTATACAGGTTTTCTATGGCTACACCTTC. It translates to CASSRGIQVFYGYTF.

This chain joins TRBV27 and TRBJ2-5; D tentatively fits TRBD1 or TRBD2 (5 bases each). Looked up from germline, CDR1 is MNHEY and CDR2 is SMNVEV (reference sequence). CDR3 length equals 13 residues. Between the trimmed V and J ends, which lost 2 bases and 5 bases, there was a span of 9 bases. The CDR3 protein is CASSLNGGETQYF. The CDR3 nucleotides are TGTGCCAGCAGTTTAAATGGGGGTGAGACCCAGTACTTC.

This clone was recorded only once. The gene calls are TRBV30 and TRBJ1-1; maybe TRBD1 (6 bases). Looked up from germline, CDR1 is GTSNPN and CDR2 is SVGIG (reference sequence). V lost 8 bases, J lost 5 bases, and 18 bases lay in between. The CDR3 covers 13 residues. As DNA, the CDR3 is TGTGCCCTCCGTACGGGGGCTGCAACTGAAGCTTTCTTT. It specifies CALRTGAATEAFF.

The V gene is TRBV16, the J gene TRBJ2-1; 7 bases fit TRBD1. The germline V gene has CDR1 KGHSY and CDR2 FQNENV. This CDR3 is built from 14 residues. The ends lost 4 bases at V and 6 bases at J; junction bases unmatched: 6. The CDR3 loop is CASSLDRVGNEQFF. The CDR3 coding sequence is TGTGCCAGCAGCCTCGACAGGGTAGGCAATGAGCAGTTCTTC.

The chain uses TRBV5-1 and TRBJ2-5; 14 bases match TRBD2. The better agreement between TRBJ2-7 and the DNA end casts doubt on the J call. Per germline, CDR1 SGHRS and CDR2 YFSETQ. The CDR3 runs 19 residues. CDR3 region: CASRQIKGLAGESSYEQYF. CDR3 bases: TGCGCCAGCAGACAGATTAAGGGACTAGCGGGGGAGAGCTCCTACGAGCAGTACTTC.

The CDR3 here is CASSTSGGVTDTQYF. CDR3 in DNA: TGCGCCAGCAGCACCAGCGGGGGTGTGACAGATACGCAGTATTTT. The chain joins TRBV5-1 to TRBJ2-3, with 8 bases aligning to TRBD2. The CDR3 is made up of 15 amino acids. The germline V gene has CDR1 SGHRS and CDR2 YFSETQ. V lost 4 bases and J lost 3; bases outside the gene matches: 7.

The chain recombines TRBV27 with TRBJ2-1; 11 bases are shared with TRBD2. This CDR3 comprises 18 residues. Germline V gene sequence: CDR1 MNHEY, CDR2 SMNVEV (reference sequence). Trimming removed 0 bases from V and 4 bases from J; junction bases left unmatched: 8. This chain's CDR3 is CASSLSVGGTSGYNEQFF. The CDR3 coding sequence is TGTGCCAGCAGTTTATCAGTCGGGGGGACTAGCGGTTACAATGAGCAGTTCTTC.

J is TRBJ1-3 and V is TRBV4-1, with D unresolved. V lost 0 bases and J lost 1, with 16 bases in between. The CDR3 is 18 amino acids. Germline V gene data show CDR1 as MGHRA and CDR2 as YSYEKL. For the CDR3, the DNA is TGCGCCAGCAGCCAAGATCGAATCAGAATTGGGTCTGGAAACACCATATATTTT. Translated, it gives CASSQDRIRIGSGNTIYF.

CDR3 amino acids: CASSRDREYEQYF. The CDR3 bases are TGTGCCAGCAGCCGGGACAGGGAGTACGAGCAGTACTTC. The chain employs TRBV9 and TRBJ2-7, with TRBD1 matching 9 bases. The CDR3 sequence is 13 residues long. Per germline, CDR1 SGDLS and CDR2 YYNGEE. The ends lost 4 bases at V and 4 bases at J; junction bases unmatched: 3.

This clone was recorded a few times. V and J are TRBV30 and TRBJ1-1; 7 bases fit TRBD1. The CDR3 length is 13 residues. J was trimmed by 8 bases and V by 4 bases; bases with no gene match: 10. Germline V CDR1 and CDR2: GTSNPN, SVGIG (reference sequence). CDR3 in DNA: TGTGCCTGGAATACTTTTCCGGGACAGGAAGCTTTCTTT. This translates into CAWNTFPGQEAFF. The entire variable domain, with the rest obtained from reference TRBV30 and TRBJ1-1, is as follows: SQTIHQWPATLVQPVGSPLSLECTVEGTSNPNLYWYRQAAGRGLQLLFYSVGIGQISSEVPQNLSASRPQDRQFILSSKKLLLSDSGFYLCAWNTFPGQEAFFGQGTRLTVV.

The rearrangement links TRBV4-2 to TRBJ2-6, with 9 bases fitting TRBD1. CDR1 LGHNA and CDR2 YNFKEQ come from the germline V gene. The J segment lost 1 base and the V segment lost 1 base, leaving 5 bases of the junction unmatched. CDR3 length: 18 residues. The CDR3 region has the DNA TGTGCCAGCAGCCAAGCCCCGGGACAGGGATCTGGGGCCAACGTCCTGACTTTC. This codes for CASSQAPGQGSGANVLTF.